Listed below are T cell receptor beta chains from one sample, sequenced in a study of T-cell memory formation after mild COVID-19. TCRdb ran MiXCR on the 5' RACE reads and lists one entry per CDR3 protein. The repertoire holds 540,000 or so distinct CDR3 sequences, with roughly 20% as singletons. The specimen was PBMCs or a T cell subset sorted from them (not recorded which). The receptors stem from an adult woman who had mild COVID-19 (a few samples of this study predate the infection). Cell type and time point are not known. The CDR3 runs from the conserved cysteine through the conserved F or W. Each record gives: clone size, V gene, D gene, J gene, CDR3 protein, CDR3 DNA. D genes are given only for firm matches. For some rows the clone size is stated as once, few or many, or as a class when expanded; others skip it.

-	TRBV10-3	-	TRBJ1-2	CAISESWTDSNYGYTF	TGTGCCATCAGTGAGTCTTGGACAGATTCTAACTATGGCTACACCTTC
once	TRBV5-6	TRBD2	TRBJ2-5	CASSLGLGIQETQYF	TGTGCCAGCAGCTTAGGACTAGGAATCCAAGAGACCCAGTACTTC
-	TRBV9	-	TRBJ2-3	CASSSSSGVSTDTQYF	TGTGCCAGCAGCTCCTCCTCAGGAGTTAGCACAGATACGCAGTATTTT
few	TRBV7-2	-	TRBJ2-1	CASILGGFPYNEQFF	-
-	TRBV24-1	-	TRBJ1-5	CATSASTDNQPQHF	TGTGCCACCAGTGCGTCGACAGATAATCAGCCCCAGCATTTT
-	TRBV12-3/TRBV12-4	-	TRBJ1-5	CASSPGTGSQPQHF	TGTGCCAGCAGCCCGGGGACCGGGAGTCAGCCCCAGCATTTT
-	TRBV5-1	-	TRBJ1-1	CASTSDPGTVNTEAFF	TGCGCCAGCACTTCCGACCCCGGGACTGTGAACACTGAAGCTTTCTTT
few	TRBV25-1	TRBD2	TRBJ2-7	CASSEYGRVAGAVEQYF	TGTGCCAGCAGTGAATACGGTAGGGTAGCGGGGGCCGTCGAGCAGTACTTC
-	TRBV7-6	-	TRBJ2-3	CASSGSEDTQYF	TGTGCCAGCTCAGGGTCCGAAGATACGCAGTATTTT
-	TRBV9	-	TRBJ2-1	CASKLDEAYNEQFF	TGTGCCAGCAAGCTAGATGAGGCCTACAATGAGCAGTTCTTC
-	TRBV5-6	TRBD2	TRBJ2-7	CASSSSGGPGEQYF	TGTGCCAGCAGTTCTAGCGGGGGGCCCGGCGAGCAGTACTTC
many	TRBV5-1	TRBD1	TRBJ2-5	CASSVLPGQIETQYF	TGCGCCAGCAGCGTCCTCCCGGGACAGATAGAGACCCAGTACTTC
once	TRBV18	TRBD1	TRBJ2-4	CASSPDRGTKNIQYF	TGTGCCAGCTCACCGGACAGGGGCACCAAAAACATTCAGTACTTC
-	TRBV7-9	-	TRBJ2-5	CASSLEPGKTQYF	TGTGCCAGCAGCTTGGAACCTGGAAAGACCCAGTACTTC
-	TRBV7-9	TRBD1	TRBJ1-2	CASSPQGGRGNHGYTF	TGTGCCAGCAGCCCCCAGGGGGGACGCGGGAACCATGGCTACACCTTC
-	TRBV7-3	-	TRBJ2-1	CASSFARAGLYEQFF	TGTGCCAGCAGCTTCGCCAGGGCCGGGCTCTACGAGCAGTTCTTC
-	TRBV12-3/TRBV12-4	-	TRBJ2-2	CASSLARNTGELFF	TGTGCCAGCAGTTTGGCTAGGAACACCGGGGAGCTGTTTTTT
-	TRBV5-1	TRBD2	TRBJ2-3	CASSSVGGRSDTQYF	TGCGCCAGCAGCAGTGTGGGCGGGAGGTCAGATACGCAGTATTTT
few	TRBV24-1	-	TRBJ2-7	CATSGQDSSYEQYF	TGTGCCACCAGTGGCCAGGACAGCTCCTACGAGCAGTACTTC
-	TRBV30	-	TRBJ1-2	CAWSGYIGYTF	TGTGCCTGGAGTGGATATATCGGCTACACCTTC
few	TRBV28	-	TRBJ1-5	CASSPLVGSNQPQHF	TGTGCCAGCAGCCCCTTGGTCGGAAGCAATCAGCCCCAGCATTTT
few	TRBV20-1	-	TRBJ2-3	CSAERARTDTQYF	TGCAGTGCCGAGAGGGCGCGCACAGATACGCAGTATTTT
-	TRBV18	TRBD1	TRBJ1-1	CASSPSTGGSWTEAFF	TGTGCCAGCTCACCATCCACAGGGGGAAGTTGGACTGAAGCTTTCTTT
-	TRBV4-1	-	TRBJ1-1	CASSYNRESEAFF	TGCGCCAGCAGCTATAACAGGGAGTCTGAAGCTTTCTTT
-	TRBV19	-	TRBJ2-7	CASSIRLGVFYEQYF	TGTGCCAGTAGTATAAGGCTGGGGGTGTTCTACGAGCAGTACTTC
-	TRBV7-9	-	TRBJ2-7	CASSLNAHEQYF	TGTGCCAGCAGCTTGAATGCCCACGAGCAGTACTTC
few	TRBV24-1	-	TRBJ2-7	CANSGHISSYEQYF	TGTGCCAATTCTGGACACATCAGTTCCTACGAGCAGTACTTC
few	TRBV15	-	TRBJ2-1	CATSRALGSYNEQFF	TGTGCCACCAGCAGAGCTTTGGGCTCCTACAATGAGCAGTTCTTC
once	TRBV3-1	TRBD2	TRBJ2-4	CASSHLLAGAGSAKNIQYF	TGTGCCAGCAGCCACCTTTTAGCGGGGGCCGGTTCGGCCAAAAACATTCAGTACTTC
-	TRBV6-5	TRBD2	TRBJ2-7	CASSRGLAEYYEQYF	TGTGCCAGCAGTCGGGGACTAGCGGAGTACTACGAGCAGTACTTC
-	TRBV6-2/TRBV6-3	-	TRBJ1-1	CASSPWVNTEAFF	TGTGCCAGCAGCCCCTGGGTAAACACTGAAGCTTTCTTT
-	TRBV11-2	TRBD2	TRBJ2-2	CASSSELAGGPFFSGELFF	TGTGCCAGCAGCTCAGAACTAGCGGGAGGGCCTTTTTTTTCCGGGGAGCTGTTTTTT
many	TRBV9	-	TRBJ2-3	CASTVTALTDTQYF	TGTGCCAGCACGGTAACAGCCCTCACAGATACGCAGTATTTT
-	TRBV10-3	TRBD2	TRBJ2-1	CAISESISGGNEQFF	TGTGCCATCAGTGAGTCGATTAGCGGGGGCAATGAGCAGTTCTTC
-	TRBV30	TRBD2	TRBJ2-3	CAWSGTSIADTQYF	TGTGCCTGGTCCGGGACTAGCATTGCAGATACGCAGTATTTT
few	TRBV6-6	-	TRBJ2-1	CASSYPEGGGTYNEQFF	TGTGCCAGCAGTTACCCCGAGGGGGGCGGCACCTACAATGAGCAGTTCTTC
-	TRBV29-1	TRBD1	TRBJ2-3	CSVRTGVSTDTQYF	TGCAGCGTGAGGACAGGGGTTAGCACAGATACGCAGTATTTT
few	TRBV24-1	-	TRBJ2-1	CATSVPTRNEQFF	TGTGCCACCAGTGTGCCGACCCGCAATGAGCAGTTCTTC
few	TRBV4-1	TRBD1	TRBJ2-7	CASSQGTVFYEQYF	TGCGCCAGCAGCCAGGGGACAGTCTTTTACGAGCAGTACTTC
-	TRBV18	TRBD1	TRBJ2-1	CASSPQRQGQPYNEQFF	TGTGCCAGCTCACCTCAGAGGCAGGGACAGCCCTACAATGAGCAGTTCTTC
few	TRBV19	-	TRBJ2-7	CASRRDSPRSCEQYF	TGTGCCAGTAGGCGGGACAGTCCACGTAGCTGCGAGCAGTACTTC